The clone carrying this TCR beta chain was recorded many times. Its antigen remains unknown. J lost 5 bases, V lost 4 bases, and 8 bases had no gene match. The germline V gene has CDR1 PRHDT and CDR2 FYEKMQ (reference sequence). This CDR3 contains 15 residues. The sample originates from a study of Graves' ophthalmopathy and Graves' hyperthyroidism. Study-wide results and limits: Its predictions of ophthalmopathy progression gave the model over 70% sensitivity and almost 75% specificity. Ophthalmopathy could be told apart from stable hyperthyroidism by a 13-signature model (roughly 90% sensitivity, around 80% specificity).

Amplification targeted the TCR beta CDR3 regions, with RNA transcripts as the source material. First-round RT-PCR relied on HTBI primers, and a second-round multiplex PCR came next. TCRdb passed the multiplex PCR reads through MiXCR, listing each CDR3 protein once. Altogether approximately 460,000 distinct CDR3 sequences are present, under 15% being singletons, with the ten largest covering 8% to 10%. Lactation, pregnancy, uncontrolled infections and other autoimmune diseases were all grounds for excluding patients. Someone took the PBMCs out of approximately 9 ml of fresh peripheral blood. The rearrangement links TRBV13 to TRBJ1-1; TRBD1 matches 9 bases. The sample comprised blood. This TCR came from a woman in her 30s with Graves' ophthalmopathy. CDR3 amino acids: CASSSPGQGLTEAFF. As DNA, the CDR3 is TGTGCCAGCAGCTCCCCGGGACAGGGTTTGACTGAAGCTTTCTTT.